These 7 T cell receptor beta chains share one sample of origin, sequenced in a study of OX40 agonist ivuxolimab in advanced cancers. Some clones are missing from TCRdb's copy, which holds only in-frame ones; the method was immunoSEQ multiplex PCR. The table includes tens of thousands of clones, 88% detected once. Sequenced here: CD4+ or CD8+ T cells sorted from blood, sampled in a trial of the OX40 agonist ivuxolimab. Source of these receptors: an adult with an advanced solid tumor such as melanoma, head and neck, liver or kidney cancer.

This sequence joins TRBV6-5 and TRBJ2-3; a weak D match, TRBD2 (5 bases). The V and J ends lost 8 bases and 6 bases respectively, with 9 bases between them. The CDR3 is made up of 11 amino acids. CDR1 is MNHEY, CDR2 SVGAGI, per germline. CDR3 in amino acids: CASGRVDTQYF. CDR3 in DNA: TGTGCCAGCGGGCGGGTGGATACGCAGTATTTT.

The J gene is TRBJ2-3, the V gene TRBV6-5, with no clear D. Trimming shortened V by 4 bases and J by 1 base, and 6 bases separated the two germline ends. Germline V gene data show CDR1 as MNHEY and CDR2 as SVGAGI. The CDR3 loop spans 13 amino acids. The CDR3 sequence: CASSLPGTDTQYF. CDR3 DNA sequence: TGTGCCAGCAGTTTACCTGGCACAGATACGCAGTATTTT.

The J gene is TRBJ2-5, the V gene TRBV5-1; TRBD1 matches 8 bases. V lost 9 bases and J lost 2; bases outside the gene matches: 6. The CDR3 has 13 amino acids. Germline V CDR1 and CDR2: SGHRS, YFSETQ. The CDR3 region has the DNA TGCGCCACCAGTGACAGGGGACAAGAGACCCAGTACTTC. Encoded protein: CATSDRGQETQYF.

This clone is a singleton in its sample. This chain joins TRBV5-5 and TRBJ2-1; 8 bases match TRBD2. J gave up 3 bases and V 0 bases, and 2 bases lay outside the gene matches. The germline V gene encodes CDR1 SGHKS and CDR2 YYEKEE (reference sequence). The CDR3 consists of 15 residues. The CDR3 DNA reads TGTGCCAGCAGCTTGGGACTAGCGTACTACAATGAGCAGTTCTTC. It codes for CASSLGLAYYNEQFF.

The genes are TRBV6-5 and TRBJ1-4; no clear D gene. The CDR3 is 14 amino acids. In germline, CDR1 is MNHEY, CDR2 SVGAGI. V gave up 6 bases and J gave up 8 bases, with 16 bases separating them. CDR3 in amino acids: CASRRAREREKLFF. In DNA, the CDR3 is TGTGCCAGCAGGAGGGCAAGGGAACGAGAAAAACTGTTTTTT.

V usage is TRBV9 and J usage is TRBJ2-1; TRBD2 aligns across 8 bases. V lost 3 bases, J lost 7 bases, and 6 bases stayed unmatched. This CDR3 has 14 amino acids. Germline lookup yields CDR1 SGDLS and CDR2 YYNGEE. CDR3 amino acids: CASSGQLAANEQFF. CDR3 nucleotides: TGTGCCAGCAGCGGGCAACTAGCGGCGAATGAGCAGTTCTTC.

The CDR3, as DNA: TGCGCCAGCAGCCCGGGACTAGCGGCGAATGAGCAGTTCTTC. Protein: CASSPGLAANEQFF. The chain joins TRBV5-1 to TRBJ2-1; 11 bases match TRBD2. Germline CDR1 and CDR2: SGHRS and YFSETQ. CDR3 length equals 14 residues. V gave up 4 bases and J gave up 7 bases; unmatched junction bases: 4.